The 11 T cell receptor beta chains below were found in one sample sequenced in a study of response to subunit inactivated influenza vaccine listed by TCRdb under 2018. Library preparation employed RT-PCR. TCRdb lists the instrument as Illumina HiSeq 2500. TCRdb passed the public sequencing reads through fastp at Q25 and MiXCR, retaining productive beta sequences. Every distinct CDR3 protein forms one entry, paired with its most common genes and DNA. The sample yields over 150,000 distinct CDR3 sequences; roughly 8.7% were counted once. The top ten constitute approximately 10% of the sample. The source material was non-naive T cells sorted from PBMCs, sampled on the day of vaccination. The sample's cell subset or site label, decoded: memory T cell fraction. The receptors were sampled from a man aged 45 to 65 who received an inactivated influenza vaccine. Donor details come from another sample of the same person, matched by shared clones.

This clonotype showed up just a few times. V and J are TRBV24-1 and TRBJ2-1, with D tentatively TRBD1 or TRBD2 (6 bases each). The CDR3 runs 17 residues. The V and J ends lost 5 bases and 4 bases respectively, with 20 bases between them. Germline V lookup: CDR1 KGHDR, CDR2 SFDVKD. CDR3 protein: CATSVSAGGTQYNEQFF. CDR3 nucleotides: TGTGCCACCAGTGTCAGCGCCGGAGGGACACAATACAATGAGCAGTTCTTC.

There are many counts of this clonotype. The V call is TRBV4-1, the J call TRBJ1-1; 8 bases are a match to TRBD1. Germline V gene lookup returns CDR1 MGHRA and CDR2 YSYEKL. This CDR3 has 17 residues. J lost 0 bases, V lost 2 bases, and 8 bases had no gene match. The CDR3, as DNA: TGCGCCAGCAGCCAACGGGACAGGCGATACCTGAACACTGAAGCTTTCTTT. Its translation is CASSQRDRRYLNTEAFF.

This clonotype came up many times. The chain joins TRBV7-2 to TRBJ2-3; 8 positions match TRBD2. Germline V lookup: CDR1 SGHTA, CDR2 FQGNSA. This CDR3 region has 14 residues. V shed 5 bases and J 1 base; nucleotides not matched to a gene: 2. CDR3 protein: CASSTLAGTDTQYF. The CDR3 coding sequence is TGTGCCAGCAGCACACTAGCGGGCACAGATACGCAGTATTTT. The full variable domain, rest sourced from reference TRBV7-2 and TRBJ2-3, is GAGVSQSPSNKVTEKGKDVELRCDPISGHTALYWYRQSLGQGLEFLIYFQGNSAPDKSGLPSDRFSAERTGGSVSTLTIQRTQQEDSAVYLCASSTLAGTDTQYFGPGTRLTVL.

This clonotype was found a few times. This chain links TRBV4-2 with TRBJ2-5; 7 nucleotides align to TRBD1. V gave up 4 bases and J gave up 0 bases; unmatched junction bases: 5. The CDR3 totals 15 residues. Germline V gene sequence: CDR1 LGHNA, CDR2 YNFKEQ. The CDR3 DNA reads TGTGCCAGCAGCCTTGGGACAGCAGACCAAGAGACCCAGTACTTC. Its protein product is CASSLGTADQETQYF.

A few counts support this clonotype. The chain has TRBV25-1 and TRBJ2-5, with D unclear. The germline V and J ends were trimmed by 3 bases and 5 bases, with 4 bases remaining between them. The CDR3 length is 11 residues. Germline V lookup: CDR1 MGHDK, CDR2 SYGVNS. In DNA, the CDR3 is TGTGCCAGCAGTGATCGGGAGACCCAGTACTTC. It specifies CASSDRETQYF.

V and J are TRBV9 and TRBJ2-5; D gene unclear. Trimming left V 0 bases short and J 4 bases short, with 10 bases between. Germline loops: CDR1 SGDLS, CDR2 YYNGEE. The CDR3 runs 14 residues. The DNA for the CDR3 is TGTGCCAGCAGCGTAGATTTGGAAGGAGAGACCCAGTACTTC. Translating gives CASSVDLEGETQYF.

This chain uses TRBV12-3 or TRBV12-4 with TRBJ2-5; D tentatively reads TRBD1 or TRBD2 (5 bases each). The V gene lost 6 bases and the J gene lost 5 bases, with 19 bases spanning the gap. CDR3 length: 15 amino acids. In DNA form, the CDR3 reads TGTGCCAGCAGCCCTAGGGACGCCAGCCTGGAGACCCAGTACTTC. It translates to CASSPRDASLETQYF.

This clonotype was picked up many times. V is TRBV20-1 and J is TRBJ1-6, with 7 nucleotides matching TRBD1. This CDR3 is 13 amino acids long. Germline lookup yields CDR1 DFQATT and CDR2 SNEGSKA (reference sequence). The V segment lost 4 bases and the J segment 7 bases; nucleotides outside the gene matches: 4. CDR3 nucleotides: TGCAGTGCTATACCGGGACAGAATTCACCCCTCCACTTT. Translated, it gives CSAIPGQNSPLHF.

This clonotype was counted many times. The rearrangement links TRBV24-1 to TRBJ2-2; 10 bases map to TRBD1. The CDR3 runs 15 residues. Germline V lookup: CDR1 KGHDR, CDR2 SFDVKD. The J segment lost 7 bases and the V segment lost 7 bases, leaving 8 bases of the junction unmatched. The CDR3 sequence: CATSAGTGDLGELFF. CDR3 in DNA: TGTGCCACCAGCGCCGGGACAGGGGATCTCGGGGAGCTGTTTTTT.

The rearrangement links TRBV6-2 or TRBV6-3 to TRBJ2-7, with 8 bases matching TRBD2. This CDR3 contains 20 residues. Germline V gene lookup returns CDR1 MNHEY and CDR2 SVGEGT. V trimming: 5 bases; J trimming: 10 bases; junction bases outside the gene matches: 31. The CDR3 protein is CASSPGGYGGKSGSLNRQYF. DNA of the CDR3: TGTGCCAGCAGTCCCGGAGGTTACGGGGGGAAAAGCGGGAGTCTTAATCGTCAGTACTTC.

This clonotype was counted at least ten times. This chain connects TRBV4-2 to TRBJ1-6; no firm D call. Germline CDR1 LGHNA, CDR2 YNFKEQ. The V gene lost 1 base and the J gene lost 6 bases, with 13 bases spanning the gap. The CDR3 sequence is 16 residues long. The CDR3 nucleotides are TGTGCCAGCAGCCAAGCTGCTACAGCGATTAATTCACCCCTCCACTTT. Its translation: CASSQAATAINSPLHF.